These 24 T cell receptor beta chains were sequenced from one sample in a study of shared clonotypes between healthy human individuals. Assay: immunoSEQ multiplex PCR; the TCRdb copy retains only in-frame clones and omits some. The sample shows some 490,000 clones, around four fifths of them seen only once. What was sequenced was PBMCs. The receptor set was obtained from a woman aged 40 to 50 in good health. Some clones in this sample may be carry-over from other donors' samples.

This chain joins TRBV5-8 and TRBJ2-7; no clear D gene. The V gene's germline CDR1 is SGHTS and CDR2 YDEGEE. The CDR3 length is 14 residues. With 0 bases removed from V and 4 bases from J, the gap between germline ends came to 11 bases. The CDR3 loop reads CASSLAPETYEQYF. As DNA, the CDR3 is TGTGCCAGCAGCTTGGCCCCAGAAACTTACGAGCAGTACTTC.

This chain links TRBV28 with TRBJ2-7; 10 bases align to TRBD1. The CDR3 runs 16 residues. V trimming: 3 bases; J trimming: 4 bases; junction bases outside the gene matches: 9. The germline CDR1 and CDR2 sequences are MDHEN and SYDVKM. Here the CDR3 DNA reads TGTGCCAGCAGTTTTCAGTCGGGACAGGGGTTTTACGAGCAGTACTTC. This encodes CASSFQSGQGFYEQYF.

The table lists this clone with a few counts. The chain couples TRBV25-1 to TRBJ2-1, with D possibly TRBD1 on 6 matching bases. This CDR3 has 18 residues. Deletions cut 2 bases from V and 1 base from J, with 18 bases between. Germline CDR1 reads MGHDK; CDR2 reads SYGVNS. The CDR3 coding sequence is TGTGCCAGCAGTGAACCCCTGAGGGGGTCAACTTCCTACAATGAGCAGTTCTTC. This translates into CASSEPLRGSTSYNEQFF.

The genes are TRBV28 and TRBJ1-2, with TRBD1 as a possible D gene (5 bases). This CDR3 has 13 amino acids. V dropped 3 bases and J dropped 8 bases, with 13 bases sitting between them. Per germline, CDR1 MDHEN and CDR2 SYDVKM. The CDR3 DNA reads as TGTGCCAGCAGTTTGGGCAGGGTGAGCGGCTACACCTTC. It is translated as CASSLGRVSGYTF.

This clone was counted only a few times. J is TRBJ1-2 and V is TRBV5-4; 10 nucleotides line up with TRBD1. J gave up 4 bases and V 0 bases, and 3 bases lay outside the gene matches. The germline V gene encodes CDR1 SGHNT and CDR2 YYREEE (reference sequence). The CDR3 has 15 residues. CDR3 loop: CASSLAGTGVYGYTF. The CDR3 DNA is TGTGCCAGCAGCTTGGCCGGGACAGGGGTCTATGGCTACACCTTC.

About this clone itself: The identical CDR3 is also encoded by other nucleotide sequences in the sample. The chain joins TRBV10-3 to TRBJ2-5; D gene ambiguous. V lost 0 bases and J lost 5, with 4 bases in between. CDR3 length equals 12 residues. The V gene's germline CDR1 is ENHRY and CDR2 SYGVKD. CDR3 bases: TGTGCCATCAGTGAGTCTGGTGAGACCCAGTACTTC. Translation gives CAISESGETQYF.

This chain joins TRBV18 and TRBJ2-1; D assignment may be TRBD1 or TRBD2 (6 bases each). The CDR3 runs 14 residues. From germline, CDR1 is KGHSH and CDR2 LQKENI. V dropped 6 bases and J dropped 2 bases, with 11 bases sitting between them. This chain's CDR3 is CASSPGAPYNEQFF. CDR3 nucleotide sequence: TGTGCCAGCTCCCCGGGGGCCCCCTACAATGAGCAGTTCTTC.

The CDR3 sequence: CASTPDPRQPQHF. The DNA for the CDR3 is TGTGCCAGTACTCCCGACCCAAGGCAGCCCCAGCATTTT. V gene TRBV19 combines with J gene TRBJ1-5; D remains unclear. Germline V lookup: CDR1 LNHDA, CDR2 SQIVND (reference sequence). Trimming took 7 bases from V and 7 from J, leaving 14 bases between them. The CDR3 loop spans 13 amino acids. Complete variable domain (other parts from reference TRBV19 and TRBJ1-5): DGGITQSPKYLFRKEGQNVTLSCEQNLNHDAMYWYRQDPGQGLRLIYYSQIVNDFQKGDIAEGYSVSREKKESFPLTVTSAQKNPTAFYLCASTPDPRQPQHFGDGTRLSIL.

This clone was counted between two and nine times. The genes are TRBV18 and TRBJ2-7, with TRBD1 matching 10 bases. The germline V gene has CDR1 KGHSH and CDR2 LQKENI. The CDR3 loop spans 16 amino acids. V trimming: 6 bases; J trimming: 9 bases; junction bases outside the gene matches: 17. The CDR3 sequence: CASSPNPGTGALGQYF. The CDR3 coding sequence is TGTGCCAGCTCGCCGAACCCCGGGACAGGGGCCCTCGGGCAGTACTTC.

Of note for this clone: The same CDR3 also results from other DNA sequences found in this sample. The V call is TRBV28, the J call TRBJ2-7; D gene uncertain. V was shortened by 1 base and J by 2 bases, with 6 bases between the two germline ends. The length of the CDR3 is 13 residues. Germline loops: CDR1 MDHEN, CDR2 SYDVKM. The CDR3 reads CASSLYGTYEQYF. The DNA for the CDR3 is TGTGCCAGCAGTTTATATGGGACCTACGAGCAGTACTTC.

The rearrangement links TRBV18 to TRBJ1-2; 11 nucleotides align to TRBD1. Germline V gives CDR1 KGHSH, CDR2 LQKENI. This CDR3 region has 15 residues. V shed 2 bases, J shed 4 bases, and the junction held 3 bases outside the gene matches. DNA of the CDR3: TGTGCCAGCTCACCAGGACAGGGGGCTGGCTATGGCTACACCTTC. It encodes CASSPGQGAGYGYTF.

V is TRBV5-5 and J is TRBJ2-5, with TRBD2 identical over 7 bases. The CDR3 is made up of 16 amino acids. Unmatched junction bases numbered 11, after V lost 5 bases and J lost 1 base. Per germline, CDR1 SGHKS and CDR2 YYEKEE (reference sequence). Here the CDR3 DNA reads TGTGCCAGCAGACTGAGCGGGGCAAACCCCCAAGAGACCCAGTACTTC. This codes for CASRLSGANPQETQYF.

The chain links TRBV28 to TRBJ2-3; D possibly corresponds to TRBD2 (5 bases). In germline, CDR1 is MDHEN, CDR2 SYDVKM. CDR3 length: 14 residues. Trimming took off 6 bases at V and 2 bases at J, with 12 bases between the two ends. This CDR3 reads CASSLGADTDTQYF. Here the CDR3 DNA reads TGTGCCAGCAGCCTAGGAGCGGACACAGATACGCAGTATTTT.

The V gene is TRBV30, the J gene TRBJ2-7; D ambiguous. V lost 5 bases and J 3 bases, leaving 14 bases between the germline ends. Germline V CDR1 and CDR2: GTSNPN, SVGIG (reference sequence). The CDR3 runs 13 residues. The CDR3 sequence: CAWAGLPYYEQYF. CDR3 in DNA: TGTGCCTGGGCCGGGTTACCGTACTACGAGCAGTACTTC. Complete variable domain (other parts from reference TRBV30 and TRBJ2-7): SQTIHQWPATLVQPVGSPLSLECTVEGTSNPNLYWYRQAAGRGLQLLFYSVGIGQISSEVPQNLSASRPQDRQFILSSKKLLLSDSGFYLCAWAGLPYYEQYFGPGTRLTVT.

Comment on this clone: Additional DNA sequences in this sample encode the identical CDR3. The rearrangement joins TRBV27 to TRBJ2-7; D is ambiguous. The CDR3 extends over 12 amino acids. The germline gives CDR1 MNHEY, CDR2 SMNVEV (reference sequence). Trimming shortened V by 4 bases and J by 2 bases, and 6 bases separated the two germline ends. The CDR3 is CASSSPTYEQYF. The CDR3 DNA reads TGTGCCAGCAGTTCCCCAACCTACGAGCAGTACTTC.

About this clone: Other DNA sequences within the sample encode an identical CDR3. The rearrangement links TRBV7-2 to TRBJ2-2; D gene uncertain. V lost 1 base and J 0 bases, leaving 3 bases between the germline ends. This CDR3 is 14 amino acids long. Germline-derived CDR1 and CDR2 are SGHTA and FQGNSA. CDR3 sequence (DNA): TGTGCCAGCAGCTTAGTGGCGAACACCGGGGAGCTGTTTTTT. Encoded protein: CASSLVANTGELFF.

The chain combines TRBV6-5 with TRBJ1-6; D ambiguous. Trimming left V 6 bases short and J 7 bases short, with 7 bases between. This CDR3 region has 12 residues. From germline, CDR1 is MNHEY and CDR2 SVGAGI. This CDR3 reads CASRQTNSPLHF. CDR3 coding DNA: TGTGCCAGCAGGCAGACCAATTCACCCCTCCACTTT.

The gene calls are TRBV6-1 and TRBJ1-4, with 7 bases fitting TRBD1. Per germline, CDR1 MNHNS and CDR2 SASEGT. V was pared by 3 bases and J by 1 base, with 5 bases of the junction left unmatched. The CDR3 covers 16 residues. The CDR3 coding sequence is TGTGCCAGCAGTGATAACAGGGGAGGAACTAATGAAAAACTGTTTTTT. Protein: CASSDNRGGTNEKLFF.

In nucleotides, the CDR3 is TGTGCCTGGAGTGGTATGCGGAGAACCTACGAGCAGTACTTC. This gives the protein CAWSGMRRTYEQYF. This chain links TRBV30 with TRBJ2-7; D is unresolved. V was clipped by 1 base and J by 2 bases, with 12 bases between them. The germline V gene encodes CDR1 GTSNPN and CDR2 SVGIG (reference sequence). This CDR3 region has 14 residues.

This clone has at least ten counts. The chain has TRBV28 and TRBJ2-5, with 7 bases lining up with TRBD1. The germline V gene has CDR1 MDHEN and CDR2 SYDVKM. V lost 2 bases, J lost 13 bases, and 19 bases stayed unmatched. The CDR3 sequence is 16 residues long. The CDR3 sequence: CASSLRQRRDSFRVYF. The CDR3 nucleotides are TGTGCCAGCAGTTTACGCCAGCGCCGGGACAGCTTCCGGGTGTACTTC.

The chain uses TRBV29-1 and TRBJ2-3, with D tentatively TRBD2 (5 bases). The CDR3 covers 12 residues. V lost 6 bases, J lost 2 bases, and 9 bases lay in between. CDR1 and CDR2 (germline): SQVTM, ANQGSEA. This CDR3 reads CSVTDYTDTQYF. CDR3 DNA: TGCAGCGTCACCGACTACACAGATACGCAGTATTTT.

V usage is TRBV5-8 and J usage is TRBJ2-5; a weak D match, TRBD2 (6 bases). CDR3 length equals 12 residues. Germline V gene sequence: CDR1 SGHTS, CDR2 YDEGEE. With 10 bases removed from V and 5 bases from J, the gap between germline ends came to 15 bases. The CDR3 DNA is TGTGCCTCCCGGGGGAGACGGGAGACCCAGTACTTC. Translating it yields CASRGRRETQYF.

This rearrangement joins TRBV10-3 to TRBJ2-7; 7 bases align to TRBD1. After removal of 2 bases from V and 5 bases from J, the junction contained 3 bases not matched to a gene. This CDR3 has 13 residues. The germline V gene has CDR1 ENHRY and CDR2 SYGVKD. The chain's CDR3 is CAISERQGDEQYF. In DNA form, the CDR3 reads TGTGCCATCAGTGAGAGGCAGGGGGACGAGCAGTACTTC.

The CDR3 sequence: CSVPIAGGLDNEQFF. CDR3 DNA: TGCAGCGTTCCGATAGCGGGAGGGCTGGACAATGAGCAGTTCTTC. The chain is built from TRBV29-1 and TRBJ2-1; 11 nucleotides line up with TRBD2. Germline V lookup: CDR1 SQVTM, CDR2 ANQGSEA. V lost 5 bases and J lost 5; bases outside the gene matches: 8. The CDR3 is made up of 15 amino acids.